These 18 T cell receptor beta chains originate from one sample sequenced in a study of blood T cell repertoires in COVID-19. Clones were sequenced by immunoSEQ multiplex PCR, and TCRdb holds only the in-frame ones, with some missing. The data show 300,000 or so clones, approximately 90% seen once. Sample: peripheral blood. These receptor sequences come from a woman aged 30 to 39 with COVID-19, enrolled during active disease.

In its sample, this clone was seen a few times. V gene TRBV2 combines with J gene TRBJ2-2; TRBD2 matches at 12 bases. J was trimmed by 6 bases and V by 10 bases; bases with no gene match: 9. CDR1 and CDR2 (germline): SNHLY, FYNNEI. The CDR3 totals 15 residues. The CDR3, as DNA: TGTGCCACTTCGACTAGCGGGAGTATTGCCGGGGAGCTGTTTTTT. Protein product: CATSTSGSIAGELFF.

V and J are TRBV19 and TRBJ1-1; the match to TRBD1 covers 11 bases. The CDR3 extends over 16 amino acids. Germline V lookup: CDR1 LNHDA, CDR2 SQIVND (reference sequence). The trim removed 4 bases at V and 3 bases at J, leaving 7 bases unmatched. CDR3 sequence: CASSREPGQGDTEAFF. CDR3 bases: TGTGCCAGTAGTAGGGAACCGGGACAGGGGGACACTGAAGCTTTCTTT.

This clone was recorded only once. The V call is TRBV3-1 (or the pseudogene TRBV3-2), the J call TRBJ2-2, with TRBD2 matching over 7 bases. V gave up 0 bases and J gave up 1 base; unmatched junction bases: 8. The CDR3 loop spans 18 amino acids. From germline, CDR1 is LGHDT and CDR2 YNNKEL (reference sequence). The CDR3 spells CASSQEFMASGNTGELFF. CDR3 coding DNA: TGTGCCAGCAGCCAAGAATTTATGGCTAGCGGGAACACCGGGGAGCTGTTTTTT.

The V and J genes are TRBV28 and TRBJ1-5; TRBD1 aligns across 10 bases. V lost 7 bases, J lost 8 bases, and 2 bases stayed unmatched. CDR1 and CDR2 from the germline V gene are MDHEN and SYDVKM. This CDR3 spans 12 amino acids. The CDR3 DNA reads TGTGCCAGCACGGGACAGGGGAAGCCCCAGCATTTT. This sequence encodes CASTGQGKPQHF.

The chain uses TRBV7-9 and TRBJ2-3; TRBD2 aligns across 15 bases. Looked up from germline, CDR1 is SEHNR and CDR2 is FQNEAQ (reference sequence). The CDR3 runs 19 residues. V gave up 2 bases and J gave up 5 bases; unmatched junction bases: 11. The CDR3 nucleotides are TGTGCCAGCAGCTTACCCGGGACTAGCGGGAGGCCTGGGGAAGATACGCAGTATTTT. Protein sequence: CASSLPGTSGRPGEDTQYF.

V and J are TRBV7-9 and TRBJ2-1; no clear D gene. Germline loops: CDR1 SEHNR, CDR2 FQNEAQ (reference sequence). The V and J ends lost 4 bases and 6 bases respectively, with 13 bases between them. The length of the CDR3 is 14 residues. The CDR3 coding sequence is TGTGCCAGCAGCTCCAACTCGCTCGCCAATGAGCAGTTCTTC. Protein: CASSSNSLANEQFF.

For the CDR3, the DNA is TGTGCCAGCAGCTTAGTGGGAGGGGCTGGAGGCCAAGAGACCCAGTACTTC. The encoded protein is CASSLVGGAGGQETQYF. The chain recombines TRBV7-2 with TRBJ2-5; 7 bases agree with TRBD2. The CDR3 runs 17 residues. Losses at the gene ends were 1 base for V and 1 base for J; bases not matched to a gene: 9. Germline loops: CDR1 SGHTA, CDR2 FQGNSA. Looking up the rest from reference TRBV7-2 and TRBJ2-5 gives the full variable domain: GAGVSQSPSNKVTEKGKDVELRCDPISGHTALYWYRQSLGQGLEFLIYFQGNSAPDKSGLPSDRFSAERTGGSVSTLTIQRTQQEDSAVYLCASSLVGGAGGQETQYFGPGTRLLVL.

V is TRBV19 and J is TRBJ2-1; D is uncertain. There are 14 residues in the CDR3. The V gene's germline CDR1 is LNHDA and CDR2 SQIVND (reference sequence). V lost 3 bases and J lost 4, with 10 bases in between. CDR3 amino acids: CASSIPGFYNEQFF. Written as DNA, the CDR3 is TGTGCCAGTAGTATTCCAGGATTTTACAATGAGCAGTTCTTC.

The chain links TRBV28 to TRBJ2-3; 10 nucleotides align to TRBD1. Per germline, CDR1 MDHEN and CDR2 SYDVKM. Losses at the gene ends were 2 bases for V and 3 bases for J; bases not matched to a gene: 8. The CDR3 is made up of 17 amino acids. CDR3 loop: CASSLAQRTGGTDTQYF. The CDR3 DNA reads TGTGCCAGCAGTTTAGCCCAAAGGACAGGGGGGACAGATACGCAGTATTTT.

The rearrangement links TRBV5-1 to TRBJ2-1; TRBD2 agrees at 11 bases. Germline V CDR1 and CDR2: SGHRS, YFSETQ. The CDR3 runs 16 residues. The J segment lost 5 bases and the V segment lost 0 bases, leaving 4 bases of the junction unmatched. Here the CDR3 reads CASSLGGLAVHNEQFF. The DNA of the CDR3 is TGCGCCAGCAGCTTGGGGGGACTAGCGGTCCACAATGAGCAGTTCTTC. The full variable domain, with the rest looked up from reference TRBV5-1 and TRBJ2-1, is KAGVTQTPRYLIKTRGQQVTLSCSPISGHRSVSWYQQTPGQGLQFLFEYFSETQRNKGNFPGRFSGRQFSNSRSEMNVSTLELGDSALYLCASSLGGLAVHNEQFFGPGTRLTVL.

The V call is TRBV5-5, the J call TRBJ1-3; no clear D gene. Trimming took off 3 bases at V and 0 bases at J, with 4 bases between the two ends. Germline V CDR1 and CDR2: SGHKS, YYEKEE (reference sequence). The CDR3 is 13 residues long. The CDR3 loop reads CASSWPSGNTIYF. CDR3 coding DNA: TGTGCCAGCAGCTGGCCCTCTGGAAACACCATATATTTT.

V usage is TRBV5-1 and J usage is TRBJ2-1, with 10 positions matching TRBD2. J was trimmed by 6 bases and V by 3 bases; bases with no gene match: 3. CDR1 is SGHRS, CDR2 YFSETQ, per germline. This CDR3 comprises 14 residues. This CDR3 reads CASSSSGSSNEQFF. The CDR3 DNA sequence: TGCGCCAGCAGCTCTAGCGGGAGTTCCAATGAGCAGTTCTTC. Variable domain in full (rest from reference TRBV5-1 and TRBJ2-1): KAGVTQTPRYLIKTRGQQVTLSCSPISGHRSVSWYQQTPGQGLQFLFEYFSETQRNKGNFPGRFSGRQFSNSRSEMNVSTLELGDSALYLCASSSSGSSNEQFFGPGTRLTVL.

V and J are TRBV24-1 and TRBJ2-3, with TRBD1 identical over 9 bases. The junction had 9 bases not matched to a gene; V was cut back by 9 bases and J by 3 bases. Germline loops: CDR1 KGHDR, CDR2 SFDVKD. The CDR3 is 15 amino acids. The CDR3 region is CATASGQGRTDTQYF. DNA for the CDR3: TGTGCCACCGCCTCGGGACAGGGAAGAACAGATACGCAGTATTTT.

The chain has TRBV5-1 and TRBJ2-3; 7 positions match TRBD1. CDR1 and CDR2 from the germline V gene are SGHRS and YFSETQ. The CDR3 spans 15 residues. J gave up 4 bases and V 2 bases, and 7 bases lay outside the gene matches. The CDR3 sequence is CASSFEGARADTQYF. In nucleotides, the CDR3 is TGCGCCAGCAGCTTTGAGGGGGCGAGGGCAGATACGCAGTATTTT.

This clone is termed medium-sized. The genes are TRBV6-4 and TRBJ2-1, with 12 bases matching TRBD2. V lost 0 bases to trimming and J lost 6 bases; unmatched junction nucleotides: 0. Per germline, CDR1 MRHNA and CDR2 SNTAGT. The CDR3 contains 15 residues. CDR3 bases: TGTGCCAGCAGTGACTCGACTAGCGGGAGCAATGAGCAGTTCTTC. Translated: CASSDSTSGSNEQFF.

The chain uses TRBV2 and TRBJ2-3; 11 bases map to TRBD2. The CDR3 totals 15 residues. After removal of 10 bases from V and 6 bases from J, the junction contained 12 bases not matched to a gene. Germline CDR1 and CDR2: SNHLY and FYNNEI. The CDR3 is CATKRLAGILDTQYF. The CDR3 DNA sequence: TGTGCCACTAAACGACTAGCGGGGATCCTCGATACGCAGTATTTT.

The CDR3: CASSRTADSGNTIYF. The CDR3 DNA reads as TGCGCCAGCAGCCGGACAGCCGACTCTGGAAACACCATATATTTT. V is TRBV4-1 and J is TRBJ1-3, with D maybe TRBD1 (6 bases). Germline V lookup: CDR1 MGHRA, CDR2 YSYEKL. Trimming removed 4 bases at V and 0 bases at J, with 10 bases between. The CDR3 sequence is 15 residues long.

The V and J genes are TRBV19 and TRBJ1-5, with D possibly matching TRBD1 (5 bases). The V end lost 5 bases, the J end lost 0 bases, and 11 bases lay between the germline ends. The CDR3 is 15 amino acids. Germline assignment: CDR1 LNHDA and CDR2 SQIVND (reference sequence). CDR3 DNA sequence: TGTGCCAGTAGTGGGTGGGGCTATAGCAATCAGCCCCAGCATTTT. It encodes CASSGWGYSNQPQHF.